This T cell receptor beta chain comes out of a study of shared clonotypes between healthy human individuals. Overall study results and limits: Compared with clonotypes that all four donors shared, non-shared clonotypes had lower generation probabilities. Naive CD4 clonotypes were shared across a handful of donors at about 5.3%.

In regard to this clone: The antigen is not known.

The repertoire was sequenced with immunoSEQ multiplex PCR; TCRdb's copy has only in-frame clones and lacks some. Of 550,000 to 700,000 clones listed, around 73% are singletons. CD4+ cells were split into CD45RA+ naive and CD45RA-negative memory subsets. The CDR3 runs to 14 residues. Germline V lookup: CDR1 MDHEN, CDR2 SYDVKM. V was clipped by 1 base and J by 2 bases, with 8 bases between them. The sequenced sample was memory CD4+ T cells sorted from blood. Sample subset: CD45RA-negative fraction. The sequence derives from a woman younger than 45 in good health. The V call is TRBV28, the J call TRBJ1-2; D is unresolved. CDR3: CASSLYYSNYGYTF. The DNA of the CDR3 is TGTGCCAGCAGTTTATATTACAGCAACTATGGCTACACCTTC.